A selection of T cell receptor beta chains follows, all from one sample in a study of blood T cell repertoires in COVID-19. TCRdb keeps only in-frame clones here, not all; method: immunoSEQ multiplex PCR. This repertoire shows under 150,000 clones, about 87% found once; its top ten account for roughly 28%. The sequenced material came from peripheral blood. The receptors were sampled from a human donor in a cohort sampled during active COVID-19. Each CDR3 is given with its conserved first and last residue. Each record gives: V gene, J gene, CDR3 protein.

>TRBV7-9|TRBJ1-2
CASSSDRHGGYTF
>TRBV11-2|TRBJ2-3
CASSPGGRTDTQYF
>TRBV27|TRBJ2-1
CASSVLAGGLREFF
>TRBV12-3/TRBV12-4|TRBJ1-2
CASSFGGVGYTF
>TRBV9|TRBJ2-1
CASTPSPGIQGEQFF
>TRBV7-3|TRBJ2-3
CASSLRQGVPDTQYF
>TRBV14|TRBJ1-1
CASSRQMLGNTEAFF
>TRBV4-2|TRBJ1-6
CASSQGTDRDGSPLHF
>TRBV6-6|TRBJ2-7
CASTPRQGSSYEQYF
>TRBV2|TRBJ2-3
CASSRDFTSTDTQYF
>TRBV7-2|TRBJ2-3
CASSYGGGADTQYF
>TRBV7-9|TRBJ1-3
CTGQTGLGNTIYF
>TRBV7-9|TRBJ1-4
CASSLGRRGSEKLFF
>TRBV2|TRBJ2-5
CASSEGLAGGGETQYF